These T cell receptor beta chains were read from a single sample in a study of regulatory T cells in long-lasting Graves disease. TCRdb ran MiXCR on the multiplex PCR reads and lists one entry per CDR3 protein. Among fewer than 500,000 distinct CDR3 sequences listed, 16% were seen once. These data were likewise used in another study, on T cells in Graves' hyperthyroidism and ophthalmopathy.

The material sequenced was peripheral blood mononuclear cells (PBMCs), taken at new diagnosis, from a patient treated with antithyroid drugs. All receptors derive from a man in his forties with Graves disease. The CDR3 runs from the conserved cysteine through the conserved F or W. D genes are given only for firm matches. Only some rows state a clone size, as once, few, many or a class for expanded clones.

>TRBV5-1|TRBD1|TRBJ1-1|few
TGCGCCAGCAGCTTCTCGACAGGGGGTAACACTGAAGCTTTCTTT
CASSFSTGGNTEAFF
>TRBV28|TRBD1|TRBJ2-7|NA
TGTGCCAGCAGTTTATTCGCGGGACAGGGCTACGAGCAGTACTTC
CASSLFAGQGYEQYF
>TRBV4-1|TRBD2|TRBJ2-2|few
TGCGCCAGCAGCCCGCGGGAGGACGGGGAGCTGTTTTTT
CASSPREDGELFF
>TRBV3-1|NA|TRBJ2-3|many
TGTGCCAGCAGCCAAGATTATTACGATACGCAGTATTTT
CASSQDYYDTQYF
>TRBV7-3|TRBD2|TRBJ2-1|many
TGTGCCAGCAGCTTAACTAGCGGGAGAAGTCGGTTCTTC
CASSLTSGRSRFF
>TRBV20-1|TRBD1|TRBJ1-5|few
TGCAGTGGAAAAAAGAGAGGCAGGGGGAATCAGCCCCAGCATTTT
CSGKKRGRGNQPQHF
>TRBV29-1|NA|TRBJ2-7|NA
TGCAGCGTTGTATCACCTAACCCCTACGAGCAGTACTTC
CSVVSPNPYEQYF
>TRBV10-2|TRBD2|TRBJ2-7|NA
TGCGCCAGCGGACTAGGTTACTACGAGCAGTACTTC
CASGLGYYEQYF
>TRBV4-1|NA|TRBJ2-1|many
TGCGCCAGCAGCCAAGAATCGGTGCGGAGTGAGCAGTTCTTC
CASSQESVRSEQFF
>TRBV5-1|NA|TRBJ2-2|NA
TGCGCCAGCAGCTTGGCCTCTCCTTTGAGCGGACGGAACACCGGGGAGCTGTTTTTT
CASSLASPLSGRNTGELFF
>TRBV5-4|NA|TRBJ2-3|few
TGTGCCAGCAGCAAGGCCAATACAGATACGCAGTATTTT
CASSKANTDTQYF
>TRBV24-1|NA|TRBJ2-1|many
TGTGCCACCAGTGACGGACGGGGACGCCTCATGGAGCAGTTCTTC
CATSDGRGRLMEQFF
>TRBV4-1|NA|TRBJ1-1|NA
TGCGCCAGCAGCGACCCGAACAGGAACACTGAAGCTTTCTTT
CASSDPNRNTEAFF
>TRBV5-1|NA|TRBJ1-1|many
TGCGCCAGCAGCTCGTCCCGGGACGGGACCGGGGCTTTCTTT
CASSSSRDGTGAFF
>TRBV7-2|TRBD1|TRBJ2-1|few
TGTGCCAGCAGCTTAGGGGACAGTGGAGGTGAGCAGTTCTTC
CASSLGDSGGEQFF
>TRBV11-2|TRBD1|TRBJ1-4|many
TGTGCCAGCAGCTTGGGGACAGGGGGCGCGTACGAAAAACTGTTTTTT
CASSLGTGGAYEKLFF
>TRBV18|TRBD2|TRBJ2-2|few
TGTGCCAGCTCACCAGAAAACAGCGGGAGATCGGCCGGGGAGCTGTTTTTT
CASSPENSGRSAGELFF
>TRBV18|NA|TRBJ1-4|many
TGTGCCAGCTCACCACGGTCCCGGGCTAATGAAAAACTGTTTTTT
CASSPRSRANEKLFF
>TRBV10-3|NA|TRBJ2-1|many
TGTGCCATCAGTGAGTACCGGGGAAGCTCCTACAATGAGCAGTTCTTC
CAISEYRGSSYNEQFF
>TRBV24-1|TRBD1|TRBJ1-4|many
TGTGCCACCAGTGATCAGGGGGGTAATGAAAAACTGTTTTTT
CATSDQGGNEKLFF
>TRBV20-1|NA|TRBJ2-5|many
TGCAGTGCTAGAGAGCCGGGTACAAGGACCCAGTACTTC
CSAREPGTRTQYF
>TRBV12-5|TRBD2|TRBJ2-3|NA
TGTGCTAGTAGGTCTAGCGGGAAAAATACGCAGTATTTT
CASRSSGKNTQYF
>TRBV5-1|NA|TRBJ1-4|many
TGCGCCAGCAGCTTACTTCAGGGTGCTAATGAAAAACTGTTTTTT
CASSLLQGANEKLFF
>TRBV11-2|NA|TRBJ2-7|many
TGTGCCAGCAGCTTACTAGGCCTGGAGCAGTACTTC
CASSLLGLEQYF
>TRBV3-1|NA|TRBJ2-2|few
TGTGCCAGCAGCCAAGTGGTGCAGCGGACGACCACTGATATCACCGGGGAGCTGTTTTTT
CASSQVVQRTTTDITGELFF
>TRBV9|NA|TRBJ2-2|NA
TGTGCCAGCAGTGACAACAGGGCCGGGGAGCTGTTTTTT
CASSDNRAGELFF
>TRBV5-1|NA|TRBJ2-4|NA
TGCGCCAGCAGCCCGGAGGGGGGTCAAAGTCAGTACTTC
CASSPEGGQSQYF
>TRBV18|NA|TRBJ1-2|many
TGTGCCAGCTCCTCAGGGGATGGCTACACCTTC
CASSSGDGYTF
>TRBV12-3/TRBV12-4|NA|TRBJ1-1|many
TGTGCCAGCAGTCCCGGACAGCCATGGGACACTGAAGCTTTCTTT
CASSPGQPWDTEAFF
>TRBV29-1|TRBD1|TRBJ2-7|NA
TGCAGCGTGAGAAGGGGACAGGGCGAGCAGTACTTC
CSVRRGQGEQYF
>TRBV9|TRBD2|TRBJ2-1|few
TGTGCCAGCAGCTCCCTCCCGGGACTAGCGGGAGGAGGCAATGAGCAGTTCTTC
CASSSLPGLAGGGNEQFF
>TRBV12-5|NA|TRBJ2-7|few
TGTGCTAGTGGTTTGGTACTCGGACAGACCAACTACGAGCAGTACTTC
CASGLVLGQTNYEQYF
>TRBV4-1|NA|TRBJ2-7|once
TGCGCCAGCAGCCAAGAAGACGCGGGAAGGGGGAACGAGCAGTACTTC
CASSQEDAGRGNEQYF
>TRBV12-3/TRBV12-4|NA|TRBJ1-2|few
TGTGCCAGCAGTTTAGGGGCCGGCTACACCTTC
CASSLGAGYTF
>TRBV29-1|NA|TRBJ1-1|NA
TGCAGCGTTTCAATGAGGAGGTACACTGAAGCTTTCTTT
CSVSMRRYTEAFF
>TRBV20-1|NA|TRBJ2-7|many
TGCAGTGCTAACAGACTAACGTACGAGCAGTACTTC
CSANRLTYEQYF
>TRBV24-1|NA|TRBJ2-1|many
TGTGCCACCAGTGATGTCCATGCGGACTTATCCTACAATGAGCAGTTCTTC
CATSDVHADLSYNEQFF
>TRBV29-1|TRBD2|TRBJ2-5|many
TGCAGCGTATCCCTGCTGGAGACCCGAGGACTAGCGGGAGGAAGGGAGACCCAGTACTTC
CSVSLLETRGLAGGRETQYF
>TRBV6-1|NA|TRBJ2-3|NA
TGTGCCAGCATACGACAGGGACTCACAGATACGCAGTATTTT
CASIRQGLTDTQYF
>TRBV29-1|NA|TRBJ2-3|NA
TGCAGCGTCCGCCCCGTACTAGAAGATACGCAGTATTTT
CSVRPVLEDTQYF
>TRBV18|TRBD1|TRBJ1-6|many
TGTGCCAGCTCACGGGACAGGGAAGCACCCCTCCACTTT
CASSRDREAPLHF
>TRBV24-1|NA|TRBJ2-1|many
TGTGCCACCAGTGATCCCGACCCCTCGCTGAATGAGCAGTTCTTC
CATSDPDPSLNEQFF
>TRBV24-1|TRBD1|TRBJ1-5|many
TGTGCCACCAGTGGGGACAGCGGGGTCGGCAATCAGCCCCAGCATTTT
CATSGDSGVGNQPQHF